The 7 T cell receptor beta chains in this list originate from one sample, sequenced in a study of blood T cell repertoires in COVID-19. Profiling relied on immunoSEQ multiplex PCR, and the TCRdb table lists in-frame clones only, not all of them. Among approximately 90,000 clones, around 87% were seen once, and the ten largest hold around 7%. What was sequenced was peripheral blood. The receptors were gathered from a human donor with acute or convalescent COVID-19. The donor label of this sample is uncertain.

The rearrangement joins TRBV5-6 to TRBJ1-2; 9 positions match TRBD1. After removal of 2 bases from V and 4 bases from J, the junction contained 6 bases not matched to a gene. Germline CDR1 is SGHDT and CDR2 is YYEEEE. This CDR3 is built from 15 residues. This CDR3 reads CASSFPGQGSYGYTF. CDR3 nucleotide sequence: TGTGCCAGCAGCTTCCCGGGACAGGGTTCCTATGGCTACACCTTC.

As DNA, the CDR3 is TGTGCCAGCAGCCCTCTGGGACTAGCGGGGTCCTCCTACAATGAGCAGTTCTTC. The encoded protein is CASSPLGLAGSSYNEQFF. The chain is built from TRBV4-2 and TRBJ2-1; 13 nucleotides match TRBD2. This CDR3 region has 18 residues. Germline lookup yields CDR1 LGHNA and CDR2 YNFKEQ. The V segment lost 4 bases and the J segment 0 bases; nucleotides outside the gene matches: 6.

The chain combines TRBV24-1 with TRBJ2-5, with D tentatively TRBD1 (7 bases). The CDR3 loop spans 17 amino acids. With 3 bases removed from V and 2 bases from J, the gap between germline ends came to 18 bases. Germline V gene data show CDR1 as KGHDR and CDR2 as SFDVKD. Written as DNA, the CDR3 is TGTGCCACCAGTGATCCGGGGATCAGGGGGGTACAAGAGACCCAGTACTTC. Amino acids: CATSDPGIRGVQETQYF.

Here the CDR3 DNA reads TGTGCCAGCAGTTACGGGCAAAGTGGCGATACGCAGTATTTT. Protein sequence: CASSYGQSGDTQYF. The J gene is TRBJ2-3, the V gene TRBV6-8; D gene uncertain. The length of the CDR3 is 14 residues. V was clipped by 2 bases and J by 6 bases, with 12 bases between them. CDR1 and CDR2 from the germline V gene are MNHGY and SAAAGT.

The rearrangement links TRBV27 to TRBJ2-2, with 8 bases that match TRBD2. Germline CDR1 reads MNHEY; CDR2 reads SMNVEV (reference sequence). Trimming cost V 4 bases and J 5 bases; bases outside gene matches: 6. The CDR3 has 15 amino acids. CDR3 nucleotides: TGTGCCAGCAGTTCCCCCGGGACTAGTACCGGGGAGCTGTTTTTT. Translating it yields CASSSPGTSTGELFF.

The rearrangement uses TRBV5-1 and TRBJ2-1; D gene uncertain. The CDR3 runs to 15 residues. CDR1 and CDR2 from the germline V gene are SGHRS and YFSETQ. V was trimmed by 4 bases and J by 2 bases, leaving 13 bases between them. The CDR3: CASSPPDLTYNEQFF. The CDR3 nucleotides are TGCGCCAGCAGCCCACCCGACTTAACCTACAATGAGCAGTTCTTC.

With regard to this clone: Other DNA sequences in the same sample also yield this CDR3. The chain employs TRBV4-1 and TRBJ1-5; D remains unclear. Germline CDR1 reads MGHRA; CDR2 reads YSYEKL. Deletions cut 0 bases from V and 1 base from J, with 7 bases between. The CDR3 is 15 amino acids. CDR3 in amino acids: CASSQDFGSNQPQHF. The CDR3 bases are TGCGCCAGCAGCCAAGACTTCGGGAGCAATCAGCCCCAGCATTTT.